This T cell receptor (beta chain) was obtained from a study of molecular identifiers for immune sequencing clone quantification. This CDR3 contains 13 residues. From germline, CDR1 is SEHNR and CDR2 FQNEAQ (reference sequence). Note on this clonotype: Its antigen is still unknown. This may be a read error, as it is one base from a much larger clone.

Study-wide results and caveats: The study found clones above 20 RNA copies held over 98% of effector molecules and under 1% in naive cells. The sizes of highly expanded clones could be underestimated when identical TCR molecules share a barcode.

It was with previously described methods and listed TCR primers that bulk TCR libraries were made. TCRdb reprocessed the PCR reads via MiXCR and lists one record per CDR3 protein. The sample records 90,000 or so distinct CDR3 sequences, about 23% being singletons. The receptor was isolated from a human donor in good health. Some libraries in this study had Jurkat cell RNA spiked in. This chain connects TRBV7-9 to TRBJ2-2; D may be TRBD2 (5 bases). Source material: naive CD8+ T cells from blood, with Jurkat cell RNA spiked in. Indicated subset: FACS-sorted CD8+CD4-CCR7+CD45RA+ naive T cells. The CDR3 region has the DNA TGTGCCAGCAGCCAGACCTCCACCGGGGAGCTGTTATTT. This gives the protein CASSQTSTGELLF. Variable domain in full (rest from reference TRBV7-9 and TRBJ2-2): DTGVSQNPRHKITKRGQNVTFRCDPISEHNRLYWYRQTLGQGPEFLTYFQNEAQLEKSRLLSDRFSAERPKGSFSTLEIQRTEQGDSAMYLCASSQTSTGELLFGEGSRLTVL.